These 25 T cell receptor beta chains share one sample of origin, sequenced in a study of identical twins. TCRdb re-called the 5' RACE reads through MiXCR, storing one row per CDR3 protein. The table has 1,800,000 or so distinct CDR3 sequences, around 33% seen once. The sample taken for sequencing was cord blood. These receptors were collected from a newborn girl in good health.

V usage is TRBV20-1 and J usage is TRBJ2-5, with D possibly matching TRBD2 (5 bases). The CDR3 extends over 15 amino acids. The V gene lost 0 bases and the J gene lost 0 bases, with 11 bases spanning the gap. CDR1 is DFQATT and CDR2 is SNEGSKA in the germline V gene (reference sequence). The CDR3 DNA sequence: TGCAGTGCTAGAGATTGGGAGCTTCACCAAGAGACCCAGTACTTC. Amino acid sequence: CSARDWELHQETQYF.

This clonotype was seen a handful of times. This chain connects TRBV18 to TRBJ2-4, with unresolved D. CDR3 length equals 15 residues. V lost 3 bases, J lost 0 bases, and 9 bases lay in between. The germline CDR1 and CDR2 sequences are KGHSH and LQKENI. The CDR3 bases are TGTGCCAGCTCACCCCAGAACGTAGCCAAAAACATTCAGTACTTC. Its translation is CASSPQNVAKNIQYF.

This chain connects TRBV2 to TRBJ1-6, with D perhaps matching TRBD1 (6 bases). Germline values: CDR1 SNHLY, CDR2 FYNNEI. CDR3 length: 13 residues. V was trimmed by 4 bases and J by 8 bases, leaving 9 bases between them. The CDR3 is CASSVGGHSPLHF. The CDR3 DNA is TGTGCCAGCAGTGTCGGGGGGCATTCACCCCTCCACTTT.

This chain joins TRBV27 and TRBJ1-5; TRBD1 matches at 7 bases. This CDR3 has 18 amino acids. Germline CDR1 reads MNHEY; CDR2 reads SMNVEV (reference sequence). With V trimmed by 6 bases and J by 0 bases, 14 bases remained unmatched. This CDR3 reads CASSKRGLGAYSNQPQHF. In DNA form, the CDR3 reads TGTGCCAGCAGCAAGAGGGGGCTAGGGGCCTATAGCAATCAGCCCCAGCATTTT.

Remarks on this clonotype: A much more abundant neighbour one base away suggests this may be a read error. J is TRBJ2-1 and V is TRBV6-5; weak D call: TRBD2 (5 bases). The end of the DNA fits TRBJ2-7 better, so the J call may be wrong. The germline gives CDR1 MNHEY, CDR2 SVGAGI. This CDR3 spans 16 amino acids. Here the CDR3 reads CASGLDGLSSYNEQYF. CDR3 bases: TGTGCCAGCGGGCTCGACGGACTCAGCTCCTACAATGAGCAGTACTTC.

V and J are TRBV9 and TRBJ2-1; 9 bases line up with TRBD2. V lost 0 bases and J lost 5; bases outside the gene matches: 6. This CDR3 region has 16 residues. Looked up from germline, CDR1 is SGDLS and CDR2 is YYNGEE. CDR3 amino acids: CASSVGTSAADNEQFF. CDR3 bases: TGTGCCAGCAGCGTAGGGACTAGCGCCGCTGACAATGAGCAGTTCTTC.

Note on this clonotype: With a much larger clone just one base away, this may be a read error. The chain carries TRBV29-1 and TRBJ2-5, with 7 bases fitting TRBD2. The CDR3 loop spans 12 amino acids. Germline V CDR1 and CDR2: SQVTM, ANQGSEA. Here the CDR3 reads CSVSGVVETHYF. In DNA, the CDR3 is TGCAGCGTTAGCGGGGTGGTCGAGACCCACTACTTC.

The V call is TRBV6-6, the J call TRBJ1-4; D gene ambiguous. Germline assignment: CDR1 MNHNY and CDR2 SVGAGI (reference sequence). Trimming removed 7 bases from V and 8 bases from J, with 11 bases in between. This CDR3 spans 12 amino acids. This chain's CDR3 is CASISRHEKLFF. The CDR3 region has the DNA TGTGCCAGCATCTCCAGACACGAAAAACTGTTTTTT.

This sequence joins TRBV7-2 and TRBJ2-3; 9 nucleotides match TRBD2. The CDR3 loop spans 15 amino acids. Germline-derived CDR1 and CDR2 are SGHTA and FQGNSA. V was pared by 7 bases and J by 5 bases, with 10 bases of the junction left unmatched. CDR3 sequence reads: CASTTGSGGGDTQYF. Written as DNA, the CDR3 is TGTGCCAGCACCACGGGTAGCGGGGGTGGAGATACGCAGTATTTT.

This clonotype has more than one count but fewer than ten. The rearrangement links TRBV5-1 to TRBJ2-5; 9 bases agree with TRBD2. V dropped 2 bases and J dropped 1; count of bases not matched to a gene: 3. The germline V gene has CDR1 SGHRS and CDR2 YFSETQ. CDR3 length: 15 residues. CDR3 residues: CASSFLAGSQETQYF. The CDR3 bases are TGCGCCAGCAGCTTTCTAGCGGGGAGCCAAGAGACCCAGTACTTC.

This clonotype has only a few counts. This rearrangement joins TRBV6-6 to TRBJ2-7, with D tentatively TRBD1 or TRBD2 (6 bases each). Between the trimmed V and J ends, which lost 7 bases and 3 bases, there was a span of 13 bases. This CDR3 is 13 amino acids long. Germline V CDR1 and CDR2: MNHNY, SVGAGI (reference sequence). CDR3 sequence: CASNGGPSYEQYF. CDR3 coding DNA: TGTGCCAGCAATGGGGGGCCAAGCTACGAGCAGTACTTC.

This clonotype has only a few counts. J is TRBJ1-1 and V is TRBV7-2, with TRBD1 matching 7 bases. The CDR3 is made up of 14 amino acids. Trimming at V came to 4 bases and at J to 7 bases, leaving 9 bases not matched to a gene. Looked up from germline, CDR1 is SGHTA and CDR2 is FQGNSA. CDR3 DNA sequence: TGTGCCAGCAGCTCCGGAGCACAGGGGTTTGAAGCTTTCTTT. This codes for CASSSGAQGFEAFF. The complete variable domain, with remaining parts taken from reference TRBV7-2 and TRBJ1-1, reads GAGVSQSPSNKVTEKGKDVELRCDPISGHTALYWYRQSLGQGLEFLIYFQGNSAPDKSGLPSDRFSAERTGGSVSTLTIQRTQQEDSAVYLCASSSGAQGFEAFFGQGTRLTVV.

The chain employs TRBV25-1 and TRBJ2-4; D possibly matches TRBD1 or TRBD2 (5 bases each). The end of the DNA fits TRBJ2-5 better, so the J call may be wrong. Germline-derived CDR1 and CDR2 are MGHDK and SYGVNS. This CDR3 spans 14 amino acids. In nucleotides, the CDR3 is TGTGCCAGCAGTGGGGGGTCGAGGGTAGAGACCCAGTACTTC. The encoded protein is CASSGGSRVETQYF.

This clonotype was detected a few times. The CDR3 here is CSASIGRRPHEQYF. CDR3 sequence (DNA): TGCAGTGCTAGCATCGGACGTCGACCCCACGAGCAGTACTTC. The chain joins TRBV20-1 to TRBJ2-7, with no clear D. Trimming pared 3 bases from V and 5 bases from J, leaving 17 bases between. The germline V gene encodes CDR1 DFQATT and CDR2 SNEGSKA (reference sequence). The CDR3 consists of 14 residues.

The genes are TRBV7-2 and TRBJ2-3, with D tentatively TRBD2 (6 bases). With 2 bases removed from V and 5 bases from J, the gap between germline ends came to 20 bases. The CDR3 is made up of 17 amino acids. The germline CDR1 and CDR2 sequences are SGHTA and FQGNSA. CDR3 loop: CASSLPFYRDGGDTQYF. Here the CDR3 DNA reads TGTGCCAGCAGCTTACCCTTTTATCGGGACGGGGGAGATACGCAGTATTTT. Using reference TRBV7-2 and TRBJ2-3 for the parts outside the CDR3, the full variable domain is GAGVSQSPSNKVTEKGKDVELRCDPISGHTALYWYRQSLGQGLEFLIYFQGNSAPDKSGLPSDRFSAERTGGSVSTLTIQRTQQEDSAVYLCASSLPFYRDGGDTQYFGPGTRLTVL.

The chain links TRBV30 to TRBJ1-2, with D tentatively TRBD1 (6 bases). The CDR3 is made up of 11 amino acids. The germline CDR1 and CDR2 sequences are GTSNPN and SVGIG (reference sequence). Trimming took 6 bases from V and 8 from J, leaving 13 bases between them. In nucleotides, the CDR3 is TGTGCCTGTACGTCGGGGGGCGGCTACACCTTC. Translating it yields CACTSGGGYTF.

The chain joins TRBV10-3 to TRBJ1-5, with D perhaps matching TRBD1 (6 bases). This CDR3 region has 17 residues. Germline-derived CDR1 and CDR2 are ENHRY and SYGVKD. Trimming stripped 2 bases from V and 1 base from J, with 15 bases between. Written as DNA, the CDR3 is TGTGCCATCAGTGAGGCCCTACAGGGAGGGAGCAATCAGCCCCAGCATTTT. It encodes CAISEALQGGSNQPQHF.

This clonotype has more than one count but fewer than ten. The chain couples TRBV12-3 or TRBV12-4 to TRBJ2-3; D call uncertain. V shed 6 bases and J shed 4 bases, with 11 bases lying between them. This CDR3 is built from 13 residues. The CDR3 nucleotides are TGTGCCAGCAGCCCCCGCGCTTCAGATACGCAGTATTTT. It is translated as CASSPRASDTQYF.

About this clonotype: One base separates it from a far larger clone, so it is likely a read error. CDR3 DNA sequence: TGCAGTGCTAGATGGACTAGCGGGAGCACAGATACGCAGTATTTT. Translated: CSARWTSGSTDTQYF. The rearrangement links TRBV20-1 to TRBJ2-3; 11 nucleotides line up with TRBD2. CDR1 and CDR2 (germline): DFQATT, SNEGSKA (reference sequence). CDR3 length: 15 amino acids. The V segment lost 2 bases and the J segment 0 bases; nucleotides outside the gene matches: 1.

V usage is TRBV2 and J usage is TRBJ1-2, with D hard to call. Between the trimmed V and J ends, which lost 8 bases and 0 bases, there was a span of 10 bases. This CDR3 is built from 13 residues. The V gene's germline CDR1 is SNHLY and CDR2 FYNNEI. In DNA, the CDR3 is TGTGCCAGCGAAATGTCAGCTAACTATGGCTACACCTTC. Its protein product is CASEMSANYGYTF.

This clonotype was picked up a small number of times. V and J are TRBV29-1 and TRBJ1-1, with D hard to call. The CDR3 length is 11 residues. Germline V lookup: CDR1 SQVTM, CDR2 ANQGSEA. Trimming removed 4 bases at V and 8 bases at J, with 11 bases between. The CDR3 loop is CSVVRAGEAFF. CDR3 coding DNA: TGCAGCGTTGTTAGGGCGGGAGAAGCTTTCTTT.

J is TRBJ1-2 and V is TRBV20-1; TRBD1 agrees at 8 bases. Germline CDR1 and CDR2: DFQATT and SNEGSKA (reference sequence). The CDR3 has 13 amino acids. The V segment lost 5 bases and the J segment 3 bases; nucleotides outside the gene matches: 5. In DNA form, the CDR3 reads TGCAGTGCTCTGGGACAGGCCTACTATGGCTACACCTTC. Protein sequence: CSALGQAYYGYTF.

V usage is TRBV20-1 and J usage is TRBJ2-7, with TRBD2 identical over 8 bases. V shed 4 bases and J 0 bases; nucleotides not matched to a gene: 5. The CDR3 totals 14 residues. The germline CDR1 and CDR2 sequences are DFQATT and SNEGSKA (reference sequence). CDR3 DNA: TGCAGTGCTACCGGGGGGGTTACCTCCTACGAGCAGTACTTC. Translating gives CSATGGVTSYEQYF.

The V and J genes are TRBV18 and TRBJ2-3; 8 nucleotides match TRBD2. Unmatched junction bases numbered 10, after V lost 3 bases and J lost 5 bases. The CDR3 is 16 residues long. Germline V gene data show CDR1 as KGHSH and CDR2 as LQKENI. CDR3 in amino acids: CASSPQSGRVGDTQYF. The CDR3 coding sequence is TGTGCCAGCTCACCTCAGAGCGGGAGAGTGGGAGATACGCAGTATTTT.

The table lists this clonotype with a count of one. V usage is TRBV12-3 or TRBV12-4 and J usage is TRBJ1-1, with TRBD1 identical over 12 bases. The CDR3 consists of 15 residues. Trimming cost V 7 bases and J 2 bases; bases outside gene matches: 5. CDR3 region: CASIRDRGRNTEAFF. As DNA, the CDR3 is TGTGCCAGCATTCGGGACAGGGGGCGAAACACTGAAGCTTTCTTT.